A selection of T cell receptor beta chains follows, all from one sample in a study of blood T cell repertoires in COVID-19. Here immunoSEQ multiplex PCR was the method, and the copy in TCRdb shows in-frame clones only, minus some. The data show 100,000 or so clones, around 81% seen once. The sequencing sample was made of peripheral blood. These receptors were collected from a man at least 80 years old with acute or convalescent COVID-19. CDR3s leave out the opening cysteine and the closing phenylalanine or tryptophan.

AWRQVKSSTGELF	TRBJ2-2	TRBV30
ASSLRTGGLVGSGNTIY	TRBJ1-3	TRBV5-1
ASSLGLGGLNEKLF	TRBJ1-4	TRBV7-9
ASSYGSGSYNEQF	TRBJ2-1	TRBV7-3
SSLAGVYSTDTQY	TRBJ2-3	TRBV29-1
ASSRIILAEQF	TRBJ2-1	TRBV14
ASSQGFLVSLKEGELF	TRBJ2-2	TRBV4-2
ASISGTSGGWGSYNEQF	TRBJ2-1	TRBV5-1
ASSRTAYEQY	TRBJ2-7	TRBV5-1
ASSSGGYNEQF	TRBJ2-1	TRBV27
ASSLVNFAF	TRBJ1-1	TRBV2
ASSERDQPQH	TRBJ1-5	TRBV2
AWSVQAAETQY	TRBJ2-5	TRBV30
ASSPGGANSPLH	TRBJ1-6	TRBV19
ASSLIGQGINEQF	TRBJ2-1	TRBV5-1
ASSFQGTDEQF	TRBJ2-1	TRBV7-3
ASSSQGAMGYGYT	TRBJ1-2	TRBV9
ASSSVLNEQF	TRBJ2-1	TRBV27
ASSEGGGDEQF	TRBJ2-1	TRBV2
ASGRADTQY	TRBJ2-3	TRBV2
SASQGRQGPNEQF	TRBJ2-1	TRBV20-1
ASSWTPSSYEQY	TRBJ2-7	TRBV2
ASSPRRAGTDTQY	TRBJ2-3	TRBV19
ASSRSQETQY	TRBJ2-5	TRBV2
ASRRQGRVANTEAF	TRBJ1-1	TRBV27
ASRAYDTAYEQY	TRBJ2-7	TRBV5-1
ASSLVSGTGDTQY	TRBJ2-3	TRBV5-1
ASSPPAGDYGYT	TRBJ1-2	TRBV18
ATGGPYNEQF	TRBJ2-1	TRBV6-5
ASSQAPTYNSPLH	TRBJ1-6	TRBV4-3
ASSLGDRESQPQH	TRBJ1-5	TRBV5-1
ASSQGGQKNSPLH	TRBJ1-6	TRBV4-3
ASSLATGLTWGYT	TRBJ1-2	TRBV7-2
ASSPTGGGSTDTQY	TRBJ2-3	TRBV7-9
ASSQRGQLNTGELF	TRBJ2-2	TRBV4-1
ASYSRRASSYEQY	TRBJ2-7	TRBV28
ASSFLPPQTAGELF	TRBJ2-2	TRBV28
ASSQDSPGQDLNTEAF	TRBJ1-1	TRBV4-3
SASGGTGYT	TRBJ1-2	TRBV20-1
ASSLEMGRVREKLF	TRBJ1-4	TRBV28
ASTRSAATPTGNTIY	TRBJ1-3	TRBV6-6
ASSWDTAVNYGYT	TRBJ1-2	TRBV5-4
EVRGGSRTEAF	TRBJ1-1	TRBV19
ASSQLADTGNTIY	TRBJ1-3	TRBV4-3
ASSPGGQFGETQY	TRBJ2-5	TRBV7-8
ASSLGANYGYT	TRBJ1-2	TRBV6-2/TRBV6-3
ASSFFDRPNPYEQY	TRBJ2-7	TRBV27
ASSEAPPSSSGANVLT	TRBJ2-6	TRBV7-2
ASSSLGGRALNEQF	TRBJ2-1	TRBV13
ASSEARTPQY	TRBJ2-5	TRBV2
ASRQGFGNQPQH	TRBJ1-5	TRBV28
ASTPGDRPYNEQF	TRBJ2-1	TRBV9
ASSPWDRGTETQY	TRBJ2-5	TRBV6-6
ASSYQGSHPYEQY	TRBJ2-7	TRBV27
ASRIGSVNYGYT	TRBJ1-2	TRBV5-6
ASSYAGGSNQPQH	TRBJ1-5	TRBV6-2/TRBV6-3
ASWTENEQF	TRBJ2-1	TRBV19
ASSPLPPNFSRAYGYT	TRBJ1-2	TRBV18
ASSLVSGFRGYT	TRBJ1-2	TRBV5-1